This entry describes one T cell receptor beta chain. A sample-barcoded 5' primer and a J-beta primer mix were used in a second PCR of about 7 to 11 cycles. TCRdb ran MiXCR on the 5' RACE reads and lists one entry per CDR3 protein. The repertoire holds about a million distinct CDR3 sequences, under 50% seen once, with roughly 13% in the top ten. This entry comes from a study of blood T cells in healthy people across ages. Unmatched junction bases numbered 9, after V lost 1 base and J lost 2 bases. Germline V CDR1 and CDR2: DFQATT, SNEGSKA (reference sequence). This CDR3 region has 17 residues. The chain uses TRBV20-1 and TRBJ2-1; 9 bases fit TRBD2. Sequencing was carried out using blood. This receptor was taken from a man aged 30 to 39 in good health. The CDR3 spells CSARARSLAGPYNEQFF. The CDR3 DNA reads as TGCAGTGCTAGAGCTCGGAGTCTAGCGGGGCCCTACAATGAGCAGTTCTTC.